A selection of T cell receptor beta chains follows, all from one sample in a study of cytomegalovirus exposure and HLA in healthy donors. Assay: immunoSEQ multiplex PCR; the TCRdb copy retains only in-frame clones and omits some. This sample has more than 100,000 clones, with 75% to 80% found just once. The sequenced material came from PBMCs. The receptors shown here come from a woman aged 55-69 years in good health and CMV-seronegative. The CDR3 runs from the conserved cysteine through the conserved F or W. Fields, in order: V gene, J gene, D gene, clone size, CDR3 protein, CDR3 DNA. A D gene is named only where the DNA matches it firmly. Clone size is shown for a subset of rows, as once, few, many or a class of expanded clone.

V: TRBV13
J: TRBJ2-7
D: NA
size: NA
CDR3: CASSRRDFSSYEQYF
DNA: TGTGCCAGCAGCCGTAGGGACTTCAGCTCCTACGAGCAGTACTTC

V: TRBV7-9
J: TRBJ1-2
D: TRBD1
size: few
CDR3: CASSSDRGRSDYGYTF
DNA: TGTGCCAGCAGCTCGGACAGGGGGCGCTCGGACTATGGCTACACCTTC

V: TRBV6-1
J: TRBJ2-4
D: NA
size: NA
CDR3: CAGGTDKNIQYF
DNA: TGTGCCGGGGGGACAGACAAAAACATTCAGTACTTC

V: TRBV27
J: TRBJ2-1
D: TRBD2
size: NA
CDR3: CASRTSGSVEQFF
DNA: TGTGCCAGCAGGACTAGCGGGAGTGTTGAGCAGTTCTTC

V: TRBV5-1
J: TRBJ2-7
D: NA
size: NA
CDR3: CASSLEDSYEQYF
DNA: TGCGCCAGCAGCTTAGAAGACAGCTACGAGCAGTACTTC

V: TRBV19
J: TRBJ2-3
D: NA
size: NA
CDR3: CASSGVRTDTQYF
DNA: TGTGCCAGTAGCGGGGTGCGCACAGATACGCAGTATTTT

V: TRBV28
J: TRBJ2-5
D: NA
size: NA
CDR3: CASSPHESETQYF
DNA: TGTGCCAGCAGTCCCCATGAGAGCGAGACCCAGTACTTC

V: TRBV28
J: TRBJ2-7
D: NA
size: NA
CDR3: CATATFLARGSYEQYF
DNA: TGTGCCACCGCGACGTTTCTAGCGCGGGGCTCCTACGAGCAGTACTTC

V: TRBV11-3
J: TRBJ2-7
D: TRBD1
size: NA
CDR3: CASSLGQGASEQYF
DNA: TGTGCCAGCAGCTTGGGACAGGGGGCGTCCGAGCAGTACTTC

V: TRBV6-1
J: TRBJ1-1
D: NA
size: NA
CDR3: CASSEAFGEGSEAFF
DNA: TGTGCCAGCAGTGAAGCGTTCGGGGAGGGGTCTGAAGCTTTCTTT

V: TRBV19
J: TRBJ2-7
D: TRBD1
size: NA
CDR3: CASSTFFETGVMYEQYF
DNA: TGTGCCAGTAGTACCTTTTTCGAGACAGGGGTGATGTACGAGCAGTACTTC

V: TRBV11-2
J: TRBJ2-7
D: TRBD1
size: NA
CDR3: CASSLGATGSYEQYF
DNA: TGTGCCAGCAGCTTAGGCGCGACAGGGTCCTACGAGCAGTACTTC

V: TRBV5-1
J: TRBJ2-1
D: NA
size: NA
CDR3: CASSSNAEQFF
DNA: TGCGCCAGCAGCAGCAATGCTGAGCAGTTCTTC

V: TRBV7-9
J: TRBJ2-7
D: TRBD1
size: few
CDR3: CASSLGGWQGAYEQYF
DNA: TGTGCCAGCAGCTTAGGCGGGTGGCAGGGGGCGTACGAGCAGTACTTC

V: TRBV6-5
J: TRBJ2-7
D: NA
size: NA
CDR3: CASSYSLVDEQYF
DNA: TGTGCCAGCAGTTACTCGCTAGTCGACGAGCAGTACTTC

V: TRBV5-1
J: TRBJ2-5
D: NA
size: NA
CDR3: CASSGGIQETQYF
DNA: TGCGCCAGCAGCGGGGGGATCCAAGAGACCCAGTACTTC

V: TRBV5-1
J: TRBJ2-7
D: TRBD1
size: NA
CDR3: CASSLVLLGQGRDEQYF
DNA: TGCGCCAGCAGCTTGGTCCTCCTGGGACAGGGTCGCGACGAGCAGTACTTC

V: TRBV2
J: TRBJ2-3
D: TRBD2
size: few
CDR3: CASSEEAGEADTQYF
DNA: TGTGCCAGCAGTGAAGAGGCGGGAGAGGCAGATACGCAGTATTTT

V: TRBV28
J: TRBJ1-2
D: NA
size: few
CDR3: CALSGAGDHYGYTF
DNA: TGTGCCTTATCTGGGGCAGGGGATCACTATGGCTACACCTTC

V: TRBV7-9
J: TRBJ2-7
D: NA
size: NA
CDR3: CASSHPIRLYEQYF
DNA: TGTGCCAGCAGCCATCCCATCCGTCTTTACGAGCAGTACTTC

V: TRBV28
J: TRBJ1-4
D: NA
size: NA
CDR3: CASSLRTLATNEKLFF
DNA: TGTGCCAGCAGTTTGAGGACACTTGCAACTAATGAAAAACTGTTTTTT

V: TRBV28
J: TRBJ1-2
D: TRBD1
size: NA
CDR3: CASSRQGPYGYTF
DNA: TGTGCCAGCAGCCGACAGGGACCCTATGGCTACACCTTC

V: TRBV27
J: TRBJ2-1
D: TRBD2
size: NA
CDR3: CASTGLLAGWSGYNEQFF
DNA: TGTGCCAGCACCGGATTACTAGCGGGATGGTCGGGATACAATGAGCAGTTCTTC